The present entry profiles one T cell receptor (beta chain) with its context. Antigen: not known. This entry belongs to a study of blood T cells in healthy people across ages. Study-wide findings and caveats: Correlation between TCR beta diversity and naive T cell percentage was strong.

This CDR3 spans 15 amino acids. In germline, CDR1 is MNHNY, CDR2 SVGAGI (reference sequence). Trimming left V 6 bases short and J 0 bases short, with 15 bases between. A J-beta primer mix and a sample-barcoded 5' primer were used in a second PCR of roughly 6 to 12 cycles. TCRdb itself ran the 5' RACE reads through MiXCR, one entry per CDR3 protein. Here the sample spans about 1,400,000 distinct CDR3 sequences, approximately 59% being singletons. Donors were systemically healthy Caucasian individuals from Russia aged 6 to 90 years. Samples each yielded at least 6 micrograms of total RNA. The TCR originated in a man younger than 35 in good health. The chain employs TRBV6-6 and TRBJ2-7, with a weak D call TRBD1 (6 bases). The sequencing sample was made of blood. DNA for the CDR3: TGTGCCAGCAGATCAGACAGGTCCAACTCCTACGAGCAGTACTTC. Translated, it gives CASRSDRSNSYEQYF.